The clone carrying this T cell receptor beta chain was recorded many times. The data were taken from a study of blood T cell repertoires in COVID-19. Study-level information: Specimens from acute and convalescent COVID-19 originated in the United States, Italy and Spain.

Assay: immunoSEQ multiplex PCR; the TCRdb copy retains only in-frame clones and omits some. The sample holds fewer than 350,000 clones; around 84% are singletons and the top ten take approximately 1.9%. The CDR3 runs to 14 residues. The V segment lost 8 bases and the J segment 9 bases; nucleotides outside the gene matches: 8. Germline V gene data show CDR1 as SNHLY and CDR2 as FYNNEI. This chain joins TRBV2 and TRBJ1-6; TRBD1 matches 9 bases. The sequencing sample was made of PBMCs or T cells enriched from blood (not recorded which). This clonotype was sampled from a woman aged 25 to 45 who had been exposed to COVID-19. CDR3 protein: CASLMGQGGSPLHF. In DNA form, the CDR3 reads TGTGCCAGCCTTATGGGACAGGGAGGTTCACCCCTCCACTTT.